Listed here are 18 T cell receptor beta chains from one sample, sequenced in a study of blood T cell repertoires in COVID-19. The table came from immunoSEQ multiplex PCR; TCRdb's copy has only in-frame clones and leaves some out. The sample includes a few hundred thousand clones, roughly nine tenths of them seen just once. The material sequenced was PBMCs or T cells enriched from blood (not recorded which). All receptors come from a man between 18 and 35 years old who had recovered from COVID-19.

This clone showed up just a few times. This chain joins TRBV4-3 and TRBJ1-2, with 7 bases matching TRBD1. The germline V gene has CDR1 LGHNA and CDR2 YSLEER. Trimming took 0 bases from V and 4 from J; bases not matched to a gene: 8. There are 16 residues in the CDR3. CDR3 amino acids: CASSQEGLGDSYGYTF. As DNA, the CDR3 is TGCGCCAGCAGCCAAGAGGGTCTGGGGGACAGCTATGGCTACACCTTC.

The gene calls are TRBV5-4 and TRBJ2-3, with 9 bases fitting TRBD1. Per germline, CDR1 SGHNT and CDR2 YYREEE (reference sequence). There are 15 residues in the CDR3. V dropped 4 bases and J dropped 4; count of bases not matched to a gene: 7. Written as DNA, the CDR3 is TGTGCCAGCAGCCCTCTCCGGGACAGGGCAGATACGCAGTATTTT. Translated, it gives CASSPLRDRADTQYF.

This chain links TRBV6-5 with TRBJ2-7; the match to TRBD2 covers 9 bases. The J segment lost 2 bases and the V segment lost 7 bases, leaving 6 bases of the junction unmatched. Germline CDR1 reads MNHEY; CDR2 reads SVGAGI. The CDR3 has 14 amino acids. CDR3 in amino acids: CASTRAGGAYEQYF. The CDR3 coding sequence is TGTGCCAGCACCCGAGCGGGGGGCGCCTACGAGCAGTACTTC.

This clone was counted a few times. The gene calls are TRBV10-3 and TRBJ1-2, with a weak D call TRBD1 (5 bases). Trimming stripped 7 bases from V and 4 bases from J, with 13 bases between. The germline V gene encodes CDR1 ENHRY and CDR2 SYGVKD. This CDR3 has 13 amino acids. This chain's CDR3 is CAIKGDVSYGYTF. The DNA of the CDR3 is TGTGCCATCAAAGGGGATGTGAGCTATGGCTACACCTTC.

This clone appeared a few times. The chain is built from TRBV11-3 and TRBJ1-3; TRBD1 aligns across 11 bases. The CDR3 runs 18 residues. The germline CDR1 and CDR2 sequences are SGHNT and YENEEA. The J segment lost 7 bases and the V segment lost 4 bases, leaving 15 bases of the junction unmatched. As DNA, the CDR3 is TGTGCCAGCAGCTCCCGACTCCTGGACAGGGGGCGATTGAACACCATATATTTT. This gives the protein CASSSRLLDRGRLNTIYF. Filled out from reference TRBV11-3 and TRBJ1-3, the complete variable domain reads EAGVVQSPRYKIIEKKQPVAFWCNPISGHNTLYWYLQNLGQGPELLIRYENEEAVDDSQLPKDRFSAERLKGVDSTLKIQPAELGDSAVYLCASSSRLLDRGRLNTIYFGEGSWLTVV.

A single count supports this clone. The chain joins TRBV5-6 to TRBJ1-1; D not resolved. Germline-derived CDR1 and CDR2 are SGHDT and YYEEEE. Trimming took 1 base from V and 2 from J, leaving 6 bases between them. This CDR3 spans 13 amino acids. The CDR3 protein is CASSLRPNTEAFF. In DNA form, the CDR3 reads TGTGCCAGCAGCTTGCGTCCTAACACTGAAGCTTTCTTT.

The chain is built from TRBV28 and TRBJ1-2; 10 bases are shared with TRBD1. The CDR3 loop spans 15 amino acids. Germline assignment: CDR1 MDHEN and CDR2 SYDVKM. The V segment lost 5 bases and the J segment 8 bases; nucleotides outside the gene matches: 11. In DNA form, the CDR3 reads TGTGCCAGCAGTCCAGCCGGGACAGGGGTAGGCGGCTACACCTTC. This translates into CASSPAGTGVGGYTF.

The chain couples TRBV9 to TRBJ1-1; D is possibly TRBD1 (6 bases). Germline V CDR1 and CDR2: SGDLS, YYNGEE. This CDR3 is built from 16 residues. Trimming removed 4 bases from V and 0 bases from J, with 16 bases in between. CDR3 coding DNA: TGTGCCAGCAGCTCACCCGCGGGGGCTATGAACACTGAAGCTTTCTTT. Its translation: CASSSPAGAMNTEAFF.

DNA for the CDR3: TGTGCCACTGGACTAGCGGGAGTCCATGAGCAGTTCTTC. Translated: CATGLAGVHEQFF. The chain joins TRBV24-1 to TRBJ2-1; 13 bases align to TRBD2. Trimming took 10 bases from V and 8 from J; bases not matched to a gene: 4. CDR1 and CDR2 (germline): KGHDR, SFDVKD. This CDR3 region has 13 residues.

The chain has TRBV2 and TRBJ2-5; 10 positions agree with TRBD1. J was trimmed by 5 bases and V by 6 bases; bases with no gene match: 9. The CDR3 spans 15 residues. Germline V CDR1 and CDR2: SNHLY, FYNNEI. CDR3 nucleotides: TGTGCCAGCAGCATTGACAGGGGGCCTGTGGAGACCCAGTACTTC. Its translation is CASSIDRGPVETQYF.

The chain has TRBV19 and TRBJ2-1; a possible D gene is TRBD2 (5 bases). The CDR3 loop spans 15 amino acids. The V gene's germline CDR1 is LNHDA and CDR2 SQIVND (reference sequence). Trimming stripped 2 bases from V and 7 bases from J, with 15 bases between. DNA for the CDR3: TGTGCCAGTAGTATATTCGGGGTTGGGAAAAATGAGCAGTTCTTC. Its translation: CASSIFGVGKNEQFF.

This chain uses TRBV28 with TRBJ2-7; D gene unclear. Germline V gene data show CDR1 as MDHEN and CDR2 as SYDVKM. CDR3 length: 12 residues. Deletions cut 5 bases from V and 0 bases from J, with 5 bases between. In nucleotides, the CDR3 is TGTGCCAGCAGTCACAGCTCCTACGAGCAGTACTTC. This translates into CASSHSSYEQYF.

The V gene is TRBV5-4, the J gene TRBJ2-7; D call uncertain. V gave up 3 bases and J gave up 1 base, with 8 bases separating them. The CDR3 has 13 amino acids. Per germline, CDR1 SGHNT and CDR2 YYREEE (reference sequence). The CDR3 DNA sequence: TGTGCCAGCAGCTCGCAGGTTTCCTACGAGCAGTACTTC. Protein: CASSSQVSYEQYF.

This chain connects TRBV29-1 to TRBJ1-5, with 8 nucleotides matching TRBD1. V trimming: 6 bases; J trimming: 5 bases; junction bases outside the gene matches: 9. Germline V gene lookup returns CDR1 SQVTM and CDR2 ANQGSEA. The CDR3 spans 14 residues. CDR3 DNA: TGCAGCGTAGCAGGGGGCTACGCCGATCAGCCCCAGCATTTT. Translated, it gives CSVAGGYADQPQHF. The full variable domain, completed using reference TRBV29-1 and TRBJ1-5, is SAVISQKPSRDICQRGTSLTIQCQVDSQVTMMFWYRQQPGQSLTLIATANQGSEATYESGFVIDKFPISRPNLTFSTLTVSNMSPEDSSIYLCSVAGGYADQPQHFGDGTRLSIL.

This chain joins TRBV28 and TRBJ2-7, with D perhaps matching TRBD2 (5 bases). V gave up 5 bases and J gave up 7 bases, with 12 bases separating them. CDR3 length equals 12 residues. CDR1 MDHEN and CDR2 SYDVKM come from the germline V gene. Here the CDR3 reads CASSPWTLEQYF. The CDR3 nucleotides are TGTGCCAGCAGTCCCTGGACTTTGGAGCAGTACTTC.

The rearrangement joins TRBV24-1 to TRBJ2-1; 8 positions match TRBD2. The length of the CDR3 is 15 residues. J gave up 7 bases and V 4 bases, and 8 bases lay outside the gene matches. Looked up from germline, CDR1 is KGHDR and CDR2 is SFDVKD. The DNA for the CDR3 is TGTGCCACCAGTGACTCAGGGACTAGTCGGAATGAGCAGTTCTTC. Translation gives CATSDSGTSRNEQFF.

This clone was seen just once. In nucleotides, the CDR3 is TGTGCCAGCAGTTCGCGGGCGGGTTTCAGCAATCAGCCCCAGCATTTT. It yields the protein CASSSRAGFSNQPQHF. V and J are TRBV27 and TRBJ1-5; D remains ambiguous. The CDR3 spans 16 residues. V was clipped by 4 bases and J by 1 base, with 14 bases between them. Germline CDR1 reads MNHEY; CDR2 reads SMNVEV (reference sequence).

This rearrangement joins TRBV3-1 (or the pseudogene TRBV3-2) to TRBJ2-5, with D uncertain. The germline V and J ends were trimmed by 1 base and 5 bases, with 14 bases remaining between them. The germline V gene has CDR1 LGHDT and CDR2 YNNKEL (reference sequence). The length of the CDR3 is 15 residues. CDR3 residues: CASSQAGSSWETQYF. The CDR3 nucleotides read TGTGCCAGCAGCCAAGCGGGTAGCAGTTGGGAGACCCAGTACTTC.